This T cell receptor beta chain comes out of a study of CD8+ T cells in alopecia areata (dated by TCRdb to the late 2010s). Concerning the study at large: The treated patients took part in an open-label pilot trial in which moderate-to-severe alopecia areata was treated with oral tofacitinib at 5 to 10 mg twice daily. immunoSEQ multiplex PCR using 35 Vbeta forward primers and 13 Jbeta reverse primers was used to amplify TCRbeta CDR3 regions. Tofacitinib was given for 6 to 18 months, followed by 6 months of follow-up off drug to assess delayed response and recurrence. Scalp clonality was compared across normal scalp (n=4), patchy alopecia areata scalp (n=8), and alopecia totalis/universalis scalp (n=8). On the human side, TCRbeta sequencing was run on scalp tissue and on sorted CD4+ and CD8+ peripheral blood T cells from healthy controls and from alopecia areata patients with either patchy or totalis/universalis disease. RNA was obtained with the PAXgene miRNA kit for fixed scalp, the miRNeasy kit for PBMCs, and the RNeasy kit for mouse skin. Patients on tofacitinib were biopsied at baseline and after 4 and 24 weeks of treatment, and several of the patients also had a later scalp biopsy. In both human patients and the C3H/HeJ mouse model, the study applied high-throughput TCRbeta sequencing to look at T cell clonal expansion in alopecia areata. Results the study describes overall, beyond this receptor: Shared TCR sequences between patients were less evident than in mice, which may be partly attributable to HLA diversity in the patient population. Higher clonality and more expanded CD8+ clones were observed in lesional scalp than in normal scalp, particularly in alopecia totalis/universalis, a finding suggestive of antigenic drive. Resident alphabeta T cells in normal human skin are also sequenced, complicating scalp TCR repertoire analysis, unlike mouse skin dominated by gammadelta T cells.

This clone was counted only a few times. The target of this receptor is not known. It has no much larger one-base neighbor in the sample; base qualities were not kept. The germline V gene supplies CDR1 MDHEN and CDR2 SYDVKM. From its cysteine to its phenylalanine, the CDR3 spans 15 amino acids. Of all the DNA, just the CDR3 is kept, 45 bases in frame from base 1. V and J lose 3 bases and 9 bases, and a span of 18 bases separates them. Lesional scalp punch biopsies and peripheral blood were obtained from alopecia areata patients. PBMCs were separated by density centrifugation and stained for CD3, CD4 and CD8, after which CD4+ and CD8+ T cells were sorted on a FACSAria. Preparation of the library involved the immunoSEQ multiplex PCR assay. RNA was extracted from all samples and reverse transcribed into cDNA as template for TCR sequencing. First-strand cDNA was synthesized using SuperScript III with a 2:1 mix of oligo-dT and random hexamers. A synthetic immune receptor repertoire was used to measure amplification bias, and any remaining bias was corrected computationally. The authors' pipeline ran thus. Raw reads were preprocessed to remove errors, and CDR3 was defined by IMGT conventions from the conserved cysteine to phenylalanine. To get clonality, Shannon entropy was normalized by log2 of the number of productive unique TCRs and the result was subtracted from 1. Scalp TCRbeta sequences were cross-referenced with sorted blood CD4 and CD8 repertoires so that the CD4 or CD8 identity of scalp clones could be inferred. The table comes from immuneACCESS by way of TCRdb, which keeps in-frame sequences with V and J called. Part of the clones is missing from these tables; in studies checked, under half for an unresolved V gene and the rest for unknown reasons. The V and J calls and the clone size are those of that table, but D and trimming were determined from the DNA. A total of 90,000 to 150,000 clones appear in this sample, around two fifths of them only once. The top ten clones comprise 3.1% of the sample.

In this chain, TRBV28 is recombined with TRBJ1-5; the D gene is not confidently resolved. Sequencing was done on a sample of CD4+ T cells sorted from blood. The origin of this receptor is a human donor with alopecia areata. The CDR3 is CASSFGVTSKGPQHF. The nucleotide sequence is given as TGTGCCAGCAGTTTCGGGGTAACCAGCAAGGGGCCCCAGCATTTT.